These T cell receptor beta chains were read from a single sample in a study of regulatory T cells in long-lasting Graves disease. One entry per CDR3 protein results from TCRdb running MiXCR on the multiplex PCR reads. The sample shows around 450,000 distinct CDR3 sequences, 14% to 15% of them seen only once. The same specimen was also included in a second study, on T cells in Graves' hyperthyroidism and ophthalmopathy.

The source material was peripheral blood mononuclear cells (PBMCs), sampled at new diagnosis, from a patient treated with antithyroid drugs. The receptors were sampled from a woman aged 30 to 39 with Graves disease. CDR3s include the opening cysteine and the closing phenylalanine or tryptophan. D genes are given only for firm matches.

V	D	length	J	CDR3
TRBV2	.	13	TRBJ2-5	CASSEDSSGTQYF
TRBV3-1	TRBD2	16	TRBJ2-3	CASSLSTSMSTDTQYF
TRBV28	TRBD1	15	TRBJ2-7	CASSDLGTGFYEQYF
TRBV28	.	14	TRBJ1-1	CASRLDSMNTEAFF
TRBV2	.	14	TRBJ1-4	CASSAEATNEKLFF
TRBV13	.	13	TRBJ1-4	CASSPSGGEKLFF
TRBV7-9	TRBD1	12	TRBJ2-1	CASSTDRGLQFF
TRBV27	.	13	TRBJ1-4	CASSSARGEKLFF
TRBV5-1	.	14	TRBJ1-2	CASKFTENNYGYTF
TRBV7-6	TRBD2	12	TRBJ2-1	CASRAGNNEQFF
TRBV28	.	12	TRBJ2-7	CASGAGEYEQYF
TRBV3-1	.	15	TRBJ2-3	CASSQGGLGTDTQYF
TRBV7-9	.	12	TRBJ1-1	CASTQSQDEAFF
TRBV20-1	.	12	TRBJ1-1	CSARGGGFEAFF
TRBV6-1	.	16	TRBJ1-2	CASSDPRLQAGYGYTF
TRBV25-1	TRBD2	17	TRBJ2-7	CASRGWTSGSSSYEQYF
TRBV24-1	TRBD1	16	TRBJ2-1	CATSDRGQGLYNEQFF
TRBV7-8	.	18	TRBJ2-1	CASSRVLVAYDSYNEQFF